This T cell receptor beta chain originates from a study of shared clonotypes between healthy human individuals (dated by TCRdb to 2018 to 2021). Context from the whole study: The cohort comprised two women and a few men aged 18 to 49 years. For each donor, CD4 naive and CD4 memory were each given three plates, CD8 naive was given two plates, and CD8 memory was given one plate. To estimate repertoire size and how much clonotypes are shared between individuals, the study performed deep sequencing of blood TCR repertoires from roughly five healthy adults. To increase sequencing depth and limit assay-specific biases, different laboratories used diverse techniques to prepare libraries and sequence TCR repertoires. Per donor, leukapheresis produced somewhere between about 0.94 and 9.5 billion PBMCs.

What the authors observed across the whole study: Rarefaction of sorted-subset datasets indicated incomplete sequencing despite the large sequencing depth. Because the study included only a small number of donors, the genetic and exposure-history diversity represented was limited. Compared with non-shared clonotypes, the clonotypes found in all four sorted-subset donors had higher generation probabilities. Only blood was sampled, and tissue TCR repertoires likely differ from those in blood. When four donors were compared, the shared fraction of clonotypes was around 5.1% for naive CD4, roughly 3.3% for naive CD8, 2% to 2.5% for memory CD4, and about 0.36% for memory CD8. Pairwise subsampling led to the expectation that sequencing depth would affect the degree of clonotype sharing among donors. Estimated clonotype richness was generally larger for naive than for memory subsets.

TCR CDR3 regions were amplified from genomic DNA by multiplex PCR using the deep immunoSEQ assay. For each cell subset, the extracted genomic DNA was distributed evenly across all wells of several immunoSEQ 96-well plates, and each plate served as one replicate. Each replicate PCR for sorted subsets received roughly 0.2 ug genomic DNA, equal to tens of thousands of T cell genomes. The purified libraries were quantified using a Qubit 3.0 fluorometer, sized with a Bioanalyzer 2100, and then quantified again using the KAPA Library Quantification kit. Each immunoSEQ 96-well plate was sequenced on its own single-read 150-cycle Illumina NextSeq 550 flow cell. Per the authors' processing: Because only junctional sequences without quality scores were contained in the immunoSEQ output, filtering matching that applied to full-length reads could not be performed. Sequences were annotated with PyIR, a Python wrapper for IgBLAST v1.9, using IMGT germline references to assign V/J genes and CDR3. Reads with weak V/J assignments (E-value above 1e-6), missing CDR3, stop codons, out-of-frame junctions, or ambiguous translated residues were removed. V3J clonotypes were defined by identical inferred V gene, J gene, and CDR3 amino acid sequence. Percentage overlap between repertoires was computed as shared unique clonotypes divided by the size of the smaller repertoire. Three approaches were used to assess repertoire richness: RTK rarefaction, the Chao1 estimator, and Recon v2.1 estimates of unobserved clonotypes. For all TCRbeta clonotypes obtained by the gDNA method from several donors, generation probabilities were computed with OLGA. TCRdb stores this immuneACCESS table with in-frame sequences only. Part of the clones is absent; in the studies checked, under half of the shortfall reflects unresolved V genes, and no reason is known for the rest. V and J calls and clone size are as listed in that table; D and trimming were resolved from the DNA. This sample is represented by some 240,000 clones; over 60% of them were singletons. The ten largest clonotypes hold approximately 10% of the sample.

For this clone: Its antigen is currently not known. No much larger clone is present one base from it, and per-base qualities are unavailable.

The donors were healthy, HIV-negative adults with no recently reported acute infections or vaccinations. Every donor was a Caucasian adult living in Nashville, Tennessee, USA. Magnetic negative selection was used to enrich CD4+ T cells, after which naive cells were positively selected on CD45RA and the negative fraction became the memory subset. Blood was collected by leukapheresis, and PBMCs were isolated by Ficoll-Histopaque density gradient centrifugation and then cryopreserved in liquid nitrogen vapor phase. Analytical flow cytometry was used to check the purity and quantity of each magnetically sorted T cell population. Genomic DNA was isolated from every sorted fraction and measured by UV absorbance on a Nanodrop 2000c. From V the trimming removes 0 bases and from J it removes 4 bases, while the gene matches leave 5 bases of the junction unaccounted for. Reading the germline V gene gives CDR1 LGHNA and CDR2 YSLEER. The CDR3 sequence holds 15 residues, the cysteine and phenylalanine included. The only DNA kept is the CDR3, 45 bases in frame from the first base.

Sequencing used memory CD4+ T cells sorted from blood. The cell subset or site label here, explained by the study, means: CD45RA-negative fraction. The TCR comes from a young man in good health. Recombination connected TRBV4-3 to TRBJ2-7; a stretch of 8 junction bases matches TRBD1. The CDR3 region reads CASSQEGQEGYEQYF. The base sequence is TGCGCCAGCAGCCAAGAGGGACAGGAGGGGTACGAGCAGTACTTC.